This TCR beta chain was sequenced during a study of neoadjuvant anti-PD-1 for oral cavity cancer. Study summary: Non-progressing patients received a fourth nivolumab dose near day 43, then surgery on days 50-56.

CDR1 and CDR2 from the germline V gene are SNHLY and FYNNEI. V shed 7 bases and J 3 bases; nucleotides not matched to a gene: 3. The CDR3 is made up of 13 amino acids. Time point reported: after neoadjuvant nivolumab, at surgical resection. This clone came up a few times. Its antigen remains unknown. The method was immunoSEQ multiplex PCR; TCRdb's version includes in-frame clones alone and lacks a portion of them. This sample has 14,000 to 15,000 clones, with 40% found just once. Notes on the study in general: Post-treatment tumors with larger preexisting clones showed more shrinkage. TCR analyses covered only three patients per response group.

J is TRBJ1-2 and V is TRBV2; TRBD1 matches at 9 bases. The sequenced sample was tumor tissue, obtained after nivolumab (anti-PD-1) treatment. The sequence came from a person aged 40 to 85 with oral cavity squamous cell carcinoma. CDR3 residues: CASNRDRDYGYTF. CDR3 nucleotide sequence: TGTGCCAGCAACCGGGACAGGGACTATGGCTACACCTTC.